These 19 T cell receptor beta chains were all obtained from the same sample, sequenced in a study of blood T cell repertoires in COVID-19. TCRdb's table, derived via immunoSEQ multiplex PCR, lists solely in-frame clones and lacks some. The table records roughly 280,000 clones, approximately 90% of them present only once. Material: peripheral blood. These receptors came from a woman aged 50 to 60 who had recovered from COVID-19.

The V call is TRBV2, the J call TRBJ1-4; the D is unclear. In germline, CDR1 is SNHLY, CDR2 FYNNEI. V was cut by 7 bases and J by 8 bases, with 8 bases left in between. The CDR3 covers 11 residues. The CDR3 loop is CASKAEEKLFF. The CDR3 DNA reads TGTGCCAGCAAGGCGGAGGAAAAACTGTTTTTT. Looking up the rest from reference TRBV2 and TRBJ1-4 gives the full variable domain: EPEVTQTPSHQVTQMGQEVILRCVPISNHLYFYWYRQILGQKVEFLVSFYNNEISEKSEIFDDQFSVERPDGSNFTLKIRSTKLEDSAMYFCASKAEEKLFFGSGTQLSVL.

In this sample, this clone turned up once. DNA for the CDR3: TGTGCCAGCAGTTTAGGGACAGGGGGGTCTGGAAACACCATATATTTT. Its protein product is CASSLGTGGSGNTIYF. The chain has TRBV27 and TRBJ1-3, with TRBD1 identical over 11 bases. V shed 2 bases, J shed 1 base, and the junction held 1 base outside the gene matches. There are 16 residues in the CDR3. Germline assignment: CDR1 MNHEY and CDR2 SMNVEV (reference sequence).

Remarks on this clone: Other nucleotide sequences in the sample specify the same CDR3. V usage is TRBV6-5 and J usage is TRBJ1-5; a possible D gene is TRBD1 (5 bases). CDR1 is MNHEY and CDR2 is SVGAGI in the germline V gene. V was shortened by 4 bases and J by 1 base, with 5 bases between the two germline ends. The length of the CDR3 is 13 residues. The CDR3 bases are TGTGCCAGCAGTTCAGGGAGCAATCAGCCCCAGCATTTT. It is translated as CASSSGSNQPQHF.

The CDR3 DNA follows: TGTGCCAGCAGATTGGGACAGGAGGTGCGAGAGACCCAGTACTTC. Its translation is CASRLGQEVRETQYF. The chain carries TRBV28 and TRBJ2-5, with TRBD1 matching over 8 bases. J was trimmed by 4 bases and V by 6 bases; bases with no gene match: 10. There are 15 residues in the CDR3. From germline, CDR1 is MDHEN and CDR2 SYDVKM.

V and J are TRBV9 and TRBJ1-1, with D uncertain. The CDR3 sequence is 14 residues long. CDR1 SGDLS and CDR2 YYNGEE come from the germline V gene. Trimming removed 5 bases at V and 5 bases at J, with 16 bases between. CDR3 region: CASSSGLGRTEAFF. The CDR3 nucleotides read TGTGCCAGCAGTTCCGGGTTGGGGAGGACTGAAGCTTTCTTT.

This clone was seen a single time. The V gene is TRBV6-5, the J gene TRBJ2-1, with TRBD1 matching 7 bases. The CDR3 is 16 amino acids. After removal of 0 bases from V and 3 bases from J, the junction contained 5 bases not matched to a gene. Germline assignment: CDR1 MNHEY and CDR2 SVGAGI. The CDR3 sequence is CASSYSTGQDYNEQFF. The CDR3, as DNA: TGTGCCAGCAGTTACTCGACAGGGCAAGACTACAATGAGCAGTTCTTC.

This rearrangement joins TRBV28 to TRBJ2-3, with 12 positions matching TRBD2. This CDR3 region has 18 residues. Trimming cost V 4 bases and J 0 bases; bases outside gene matches: 8. Per the germline V gene, CDR1 is MDHEN and CDR2 is SYDVKM. The DNA of the CDR3 is TGTGCCAGCAGTTCGGGGGGACTAGCGGGTACTAGCACAGATACGCAGTATTTT. Encoded protein: CASSSGGLAGTSTDTQYF.

This chain joins TRBV5-1 and TRBJ2-7; unclear D gene. The CDR3 covers 14 residues. V was trimmed by 1 base and J by 3 bases, leaving 11 bases between them. Per germline, CDR1 SGHRS and CDR2 YFSETQ. This chain's CDR3 is CASSLNLPSYEQYF. CDR3 nucleotides: TGCGCCAGCAGCTTGAACCTCCCGAGCTACGAGCAGTACTTC.

The chain is built from TRBV2 and TRBJ1-1, with D maybe TRBD1 (6 bases). Germline V gene lookup returns CDR1 SNHLY and CDR2 FYNNEI. CDR3 length equals 13 residues. Deletions cut 6 bases from V and 1 base from J, with 9 bases between. The CDR3 DNA follows: TGTGCCAGCAGATCGACAGGGAACACTGAAGCTTTCTTT. Its translation is CASRSTGNTEAFF. Complete variable domain (other parts from reference TRBV2 and TRBJ1-1): EPEVTQTPSHQVTQMGQEVILRCVPISNHLYFYWYRQILGQKVEFLVSFYNNEISEKSEIFDDQFSVERPDGSNFTLKIRSTKLEDSAMYFCASRSTGNTEAFFGQGTRLTVV.

This chain links TRBV18 with TRBJ1-3; D is perhaps TRBD1 (6 bases). The CDR3 totals 16 residues. The V and J ends lost 3 bases and 0 bases respectively, with 12 bases between them. CDR1 KGHSH and CDR2 LQKENI come from the germline V gene. The CDR3 here is CASSPTQDSSGNTIYF. Here the CDR3 DNA reads TGTGCCAGCTCACCCACCCAGGACAGCTCTGGAAACACCATATATTTT.

This clone was detected only once. J is TRBJ2-1 and V is TRBV15, with TRBD2 matching 7 bases. This CDR3 contains 15 residues. V shed 6 bases, J shed 0 bases, and the junction held 5 bases outside the gene matches. Germline V gene sequence: CDR1 LNHNV, CDR2 YYDKDF (reference sequence). CDR3 protein: CATSLGDYSYNEQFF. The CDR3 DNA follows: TGTGCCACCAGTCTGGGGGACTACTCCTACAATGAGCAGTTCTTC.

The chain has TRBV28 and TRBJ2-7; TRBD1 agrees at 8 bases. The CDR3 length is 12 residues. CDR1 is MDHEN, CDR2 SYDVKM, per germline. Trimming cost V 6 bases and J 2 bases; bases outside gene matches: 0. CDR3 loop: CASRDRAYEQYF. The CDR3 DNA sequence: TGTGCCAGCAGGGACAGGGCCTACGAGCAGTACTTC.

The gene calls are TRBV6-5 and TRBJ1-1; the D gene is possibly TRBD1 (6 bases). V was pared by 0 bases and J by 10 bases, with 15 bases between. CDR3 length equals 14 residues. Germline-derived CDR1 and CDR2 are MNHEY and SVGAGI. In DNA form, the CDR3 reads TGTGCCAGCAGTTACTCAGGGGGTTTTCCAACAGCTTTCTTT. Translation gives CASSYSGGFPTAFF.

This chain uses TRBV11-2 with TRBJ1-2; D is possibly TRBD1 (5 bases). The CDR3 contains 15 residues. V gave up 0 bases and J gave up 4 bases, with 12 bases separating them. Per the germline V gene, CDR1 is SGHAT and CDR2 is FQNNGV. The CDR3 loop is CASSLDVTAPYGYTF. The CDR3 DNA follows: TGTGCCAGCAGCTTAGATGTGACAGCTCCCTATGGCTACACCTTC.

The gene calls are TRBV9 and TRBJ1-3, with 7 bases fitting TRBD1. With V trimmed by 4 bases and J by 3 bases, 10 bases remained unmatched. The CDR3 is made up of 16 amino acids. The germline CDR1 and CDR2 sequences are SGDLS and YYNGEE. CDR3 loop: CASSPRAGQHGNTIYF. CDR3 in DNA: TGTGCCAGCAGCCCCCGGGCGGGACAGCATGGAAACACCATATATTTT. Supplemented by reference TRBV9 and TRBJ1-3, the full variable domain reads DSGVTQTPKHLITATGQRVTLRCSPRSGDLSVYWYQQSLDQGLQFLIQYYNGEERAKGNILERFSAQQFPDLHSELNLSSLELGDSALYFCASSPRAGQHGNTIYFGEGSWLTVV.

For the CDR3, the DNA is TGTGCCAGCAGCCAAGGACTAGCGGGAGTAGGTGACGAGCAGTACTTC. Amino acid sequence: CASSQGLAGVGDEQYF. The chain recombines TRBV3-1 (or the pseudogene TRBV3-2) with TRBJ2-7, with TRBD2 matching over 12 bases. CDR1 is LGHDT, CDR2 YNNKEL, per germline (reference sequence). The junction had 6 bases not matched to a gene; V was cut back by 1 base and J by 5 bases. This CDR3 has 16 residues.

This chain uses TRBV30 with TRBJ1-1; 9 positions agree with TRBD1. The germline V gene encodes CDR1 GTSNPN and CDR2 SVGIG (reference sequence). CDR3 length equals 12 residues. The V gene end was trimmed by 0 bases and the J gene end by 11 bases; junction bases not matched to a gene: 4. This CDR3 reads CAWSVGTGKAFF. Here the CDR3 DNA reads TGTGCCTGGAGTGTTGGGACAGGGAAGGCTTTCTTT.

This chain links TRBV6-5 with TRBJ1-1; 8 positions agree with TRBD1. V was clipped by 5 bases and J by 12 bases; unmatched bases: 5. The germline gives CDR1 MNHEY, CDR2 SVGAGI. CDR3 length: 11 residues. The CDR3 loop reads CASSTDRGTFF. CDR3 coding DNA: TGTGCCAGCAGTACCGACAGGGGTACTTTCTTT.

The chain links TRBV14 to TRBJ1-2; tentative D call: TRBD1 (6 bases). The CDR3 has 16 residues. Trimming left V 1 base short and J 4 bases short, with 16 bases between. Germline assignment: CDR1 SGHDN and CDR2 FVKESK. The CDR3 loop reads CASSQVQGSAGYGYTF. Written as DNA, the CDR3 is TGTGCCAGCAGCCAAGTACAGGGTTCGGCGGGCTATGGCTACACCTTC.